These T cell receptor beta chains were read from a single sample in a study of blood T cells in healthy people across ages. TCRdb ran MiXCR on the 5' RACE reads and lists one entry per CDR3 protein. The sample shows roughly 1,000,000 distinct CDR3 sequences, approximately 26% of them seen only once. The same sample was also used in a study of T cells of mothers and their children.

Sequenced sample: blood. The receptors were sampled from a girl between 2 and 10 years old in good health. Both conserved end residues are part of each CDR3. Fields, in order: clone size, D gene, V gene, J gene, CDR3 DNA, CDR3 protein. D genes are given only for firm matches. The size entry is marked missing in some rows and otherwise reads once, few, many or a size class.

abundance: few; d_gene: .; v_gene: TRBV2; j_gene: TRBJ1-4; CDR3nt: TGTGCCAGCAGTGAACCCCCAACTAATGAAAAACTGTTTTTT; CDR3aa: CASSEPPTNEKLFF
abundance: .; d_gene: .; v_gene: TRBV6-5; j_gene: TRBJ1-2; CDR3nt: TGTGCCAGCAGTCTAAAGGAGGGCCCTGGGGACACCTTC; CDR3aa: CASSLKEGPGDTF
abundance: few; d_gene: .; v_gene: TRBV24-1; j_gene: TRBJ2-1; CDR3nt: TGTGCCGCCAGTGATTTTGGGGCCCCGGGGGATGAGCAGTTCTTC; CDR3aa: CAASDFGAPGDEQFF
abundance: few; d_gene: TRBD1; v_gene: TRBV29-1; j_gene: TRBJ1-2; CDR3nt: TGCAGCGTTGTCGACAGGGGGCATGGTGGCTACACCTTC; CDR3aa: CSVVDRGHGGYTF
abundance: .; d_gene: TRBD2; v_gene: TRBV7-2; j_gene: TRBJ2-1; CDR3nt: TGTGCCAGCAGCCCGGGACTAGCGGGAGGAATCTACAATGAGCAGTTCTTC; CDR3aa: CASSPGLAGGIYNEQFF
abundance: .; d_gene: TRBD2; v_gene: TRBV3-1; j_gene: TRBJ2-3; CDR3nt: TGTGCCAGCAGCCAGGTAGCGGGGGACAGCACAGATACGCAGTATTTT; CDR3aa: CASSQVAGDSTDTQYF
abundance: .; d_gene: .; v_gene: TRBV28; j_gene: TRBJ2-7; CDR3nt: TGTGCCAGTAGTAAAGGACAGCCCCACTACGAGCAGTACTTC; CDR3aa: CASSKGQPHYEQYF
abundance: few; d_gene: .; v_gene: TRBV20-1; j_gene: TRBJ2-4; CDR3nt: TGCAGTGCTCCGGGGGAGCGGGAAAACATTCAGTACTTC; CDR3aa: CSAPGERENIQYF
abundance: once; d_gene: .; v_gene: TRBV20-1; j_gene: TRBJ2-2; CDR3nt: TGCAGTGCCAGATCATCGACAGGCTCCTTAGTCACCGGGGAGCTGTTTTTT; CDR3aa: CSARSSTGSLVTGELFF
abundance: few; d_gene: .; v_gene: TRBV20-1; j_gene: TRBJ2-2; CDR3nt: TGCAGTGCTAGAGCCCTCCACACCGGGGAGCTGTTTTTT; CDR3aa: CSARALHTGELFF
abundance: few; d_gene: TRBD1; v_gene: TRBV6-6; j_gene: TRBJ1-4; CDR3nt: TGTGCCAGCAGTGGACAGGGCGAAGGAAAACTGTTTTTT; CDR3aa: CASSGQGEGKLFF
abundance: .; d_gene: .; v_gene: TRBV5-1; j_gene: TRBJ1-4; CDR3nt: TGCGCCAGCAGCGCCGACAGGACGGGGAGCGAACTGTTTTTT; CDR3aa: CASSADRTGSELFF
abundance: few; d_gene: .; v_gene: TRBV18; j_gene: TRBJ1-1; CDR3nt: TGTGCCAGCTCACCTTCGGGGGGGAGTTTGCTCTCTCATTACACTGAAGCTTTCTTT; CDR3aa: CASSPSGGSLLSHYTEAFF
abundance: .; d_gene: TRBD2; v_gene: TRBV20-1; j_gene: TRBJ2-3; CDR3nt: TGCAGTGCTAGTTCCGGGACTAGCGGCACAGATACGCAGTATTTT; CDR3aa: CSASSGTSGTDTQYF
abundance: .; d_gene: .; v_gene: TRBV29-1; j_gene: TRBJ1-1; CDR3nt: TGCAGCTCCCTAGGGCCTCTGAACACTGAAGCTTTCTTT; CDR3aa: CSSLGPLNTEAFF
abundance: .; d_gene: .; v_gene: TRBV7-2; j_gene: TRBJ1-3; CDR3nt: TGTGCCAGCAGCTTGGCAGGTTTCTCTGGAAACACCATATATTTT; CDR3aa: CASSLAGFSGNTIYF
abundance: .; d_gene: .; v_gene: TRBV7-2; j_gene: TRBJ2-1; CDR3nt: TGTGCCAGCAGCAAAACAACCTACAATGAGCAGTTCTTC; CDR3aa: CASSKTTYNEQFF
abundance: .; d_gene: .; v_gene: TRBV3-1; j_gene: TRBJ2-7; CDR3nt: TGTGCCAGCAGCCAAGCGGGGGCCCTTTACGAGCAGTACTTC; CDR3aa: CASSQAGALYEQYF
abundance: .; d_gene: .; v_gene: TRBV6-2/TRBV6-3; j_gene: TRBJ2-3; CDR3nt: TGTGCCACACTACGGACCCCTCCAGATACGCAGTATTTT; CDR3aa: CATLRTPPDTQYF
abundance: few; d_gene: .; v_gene: TRBV11-2; j_gene: TRBJ2-5; CDR3nt: TGTGCCAGCAGCTTAGGCCAGAGAGGGGAGACCCAGTACTTC; CDR3aa: CASSLGQRGETQYF
abundance: few; d_gene: .; v_gene: TRBV7-3; j_gene: TRBJ1-2; CDR3nt: TGTGCCAGCAGCTTCGACGGGGGGTATGGCTACACCTTC; CDR3aa: CASSFDGGYGYTF
abundance: few; d_gene: .; v_gene: TRBV6-2/TRBV6-3; j_gene: TRBJ1-5; CDR3nt: TGTGCCAGCAGTTACGGATTAGACATGGGACACCCCCAGCATTTT; CDR3aa: CASSYGLDMGHPQHF
abundance: few; d_gene: .; v_gene: TRBV20-1; j_gene: TRBJ1-1; CDR3nt: TGCAGTGCTACGGGGGCGAGCGGCACTGAAGCTTTCTTT; CDR3aa: CSATGASGTEAFF
abundance: few; d_gene: TRBD2; v_gene: TRBV7-3; j_gene: TRBJ2-5; CDR3nt: TGTGCCAGCAGCAGGTTTAGCGGGCCAGAGGAGACCCAGTACTTC; CDR3aa: CASSRFSGPEETQYF
abundance: .; d_gene: .; v_gene: TRBV4-1; j_gene: TRBJ2-1; CDR3nt: TGCGCCAGCCGCCGTGGGCCGGCGGGAAGGGGGAACAATGAGCAGTTCTTC; CDR3aa: CASRRGPAGRGNNEQFF
abundance: few; d_gene: TRBD1; v_gene: TRBV20-1; j_gene: TRBJ2-4; CDR3nt: TGCAGTGCTGCCGGGACAGCACGCAAGGACATTCAGTACTTC; CDR3aa: CSAAGTARKDIQYF
abundance: .; d_gene: TRBD1; v_gene: TRBV2; j_gene: TRBJ2-7; CDR3nt: TGTGCCAGCAGCGTGGGACAGGGGAGGATTTACGAGCAGTACTTC; CDR3aa: CASSVGQGRIYEQYF
abundance: .; d_gene: .; v_gene: TRBV12-3/TRBV12-4; j_gene: TRBJ2-1; CDR3nt: TGTGCCAGCAGTTTGGGGGAACACAATGAGCAGTTCTTC; CDR3aa: CASSLGEHNEQFF
abundance: .; d_gene: .; v_gene: TRBV19; j_gene: TRBJ2-1; CDR3nt: TGTGCCAGTAGTATAGCTGGGGTGTACAATGAGCAGTTCTTC; CDR3aa: CASSIAGVYNEQFF
abundance: .; d_gene: .; v_gene: TRBV7-9; j_gene: TRBJ2-6; CDR3nt: TGTGCCAGCAGCTTAGAGGAGGCTGGGGCCAACGTCCTGACTTTC; CDR3aa: CASSLEEAGANVLTF
abundance: .; d_gene: TRBD2; v_gene: TRBV4-1; j_gene: TRBJ2-2; CDR3nt: TGCGCCAGCAGCCACCTGACTAGCGGGAGTGGCGGGGAGCTGTTTTTT; CDR3aa: CASSHLTSGSGGELFF
abundance: .; d_gene: .; v_gene: TRBV5-1; j_gene: TRBJ2-2; CDR3nt: TGCGCCAGCAGCTTGGAGGTCACAGGGAGCACCGGGGAGCTGTTTTTT; CDR3aa: CASSLEVTGSTGELFF
abundance: few; d_gene: .; v_gene: TRBV29-1; j_gene: TRBJ2-1; CDR3nt: TGCAGCGTTGCCAAGTACAATGGGCAGTTCTTC; CDR3aa: CSVAKYNGQFF
abundance: few; d_gene: .; v_gene: TRBV28; j_gene: TRBJ1-4; CDR3nt: TGTGCCGGCAGCAGCAAGATCAGCAGTCGTAATGAAAAACTGTTTTTT; CDR3aa: CAGSSKISSRNEKLFF
abundance: .; d_gene: TRBD1; v_gene: TRBV25-1; j_gene: TRBJ1-1; CDR3nt: TGTGCCAGCAAGATAGGGCAGGGGGCTGAAGCTTTCTTT; CDR3aa: CASKIGQGAEAFF
abundance: few; d_gene: .; v_gene: TRBV20-1; j_gene: TRBJ2-3; CDR3nt: TGCAGTGCGGAACGACCAGGCACAGATACGCAGTATTTT; CDR3aa: CSAERPGTDTQYF
abundance: few; d_gene: TRBD2; v_gene: TRBV5-1; j_gene: TRBJ2-2; CDR3nt: TGCGCCAGCAGCTTTAGGACTAGCGGGAGATCGAACACCGGGGAGCTGTTTTTT; CDR3aa: CASSFRTSGRSNTGELFF
abundance: few; d_gene: .; v_gene: TRBV3-1; j_gene: TRBJ2-7; CDR3nt: TGTGCCAGCAGCCAAGGGATCACGCTTTCCTACGAGCAGTACTTC; CDR3aa: CASSQGITLSYEQYF
abundance: few; d_gene: .; v_gene: TRBV7-9; j_gene: TRBJ2-7; CDR3nt: TGTGCCAGCAGCTTAGGCGGGGGACAAATTACCTACGAGCAGTACTTC; CDR3aa: CASSLGGGQITYEQYF
abundance: few; d_gene: .; v_gene: TRBV6-5; j_gene: TRBJ1-4; CDR3nt: TGTGCCAGCACGGACAGTCCAGAAAAACTGTTTTTT; CDR3aa: CASTDSPEKLFF
abundance: .; d_gene: TRBD2; v_gene: TRBV7-2; j_gene: TRBJ2-7; CDR3nt: TGTGCCAGCAGCTACGTTAGCGGGAGCCACTCCTACGAGCAGTACTTC; CDR3aa: CASSYVSGSHSYEQYF
abundance: .; d_gene: TRBD2; v_gene: TRBV27; j_gene: TRBJ2-5; CDR3nt: TGTGCCAGCAGTCCGCGACTAGCGGGGGCAGAGACCCAGTACTTC; CDR3aa: CASSPRLAGAETQYF
abundance: once; d_gene: .; v_gene: TRBV3-1; j_gene: TRBJ1-4; CDR3nt: TGTGCCAGCCGGGGTGTGCTCGGAGAAAAACTGTTTTTT; CDR3aa: CASRGVLGEKLFF
abundance: .; d_gene: .; v_gene: TRBV6-2/TRBV6-3; j_gene: TRBJ2-1; CDR3nt: TGTGCCATCCAGGACGAGACCTACAATGAGCAGTTCTTC; CDR3aa: CAIQDETYNEQFF
abundance: few; d_gene: .; v_gene: TRBV5-5; j_gene: TRBJ1-1; CDR3nt: TGTGCCAGCAGCCTAACCCCCGGTTCCCAGAACACTGAAGCTTTCTTT; CDR3aa: CASSLTPGSQNTEAFF
abundance: few; d_gene: .; v_gene: TRBV20-1; j_gene: TRBJ2-7; CDR3nt: TGCAGTGCCACCGGGGGCTCGAACTACGAGCAGTACTTC; CDR3aa: CSATGGSNYEQYF
abundance: .; d_gene: .; v_gene: TRBV5-5; j_gene: TRBJ2-1; CDR3nt: TGTGCCAGCAGCTACCGGAATTCAGGGAGGCGAGAGCAGTTCTTC; CDR3aa: CASSYRNSGRREQFF
abundance: .; d_gene: .; v_gene: TRBV6-5; j_gene: TRBJ1-1; CDR3nt: TGTGCCAGCAGTTACCTGTCTTCGGGTAGCACTGAAGCTTTCTTT; CDR3aa: CASSYLSSGSTEAFF
abundance: .; d_gene: TRBD2; v_gene: TRBV6-2/TRBV6-3; j_gene: TRBJ2-3; CDR3nt: TGTGCCAGCAGTTACTCGTTTCGATCTAGCGGGAGCACAGATACGCAGTATTTT; CDR3aa: CASSYSFRSSGSTDTQYF
abundance: once; d_gene: .; v_gene: TRBV29-1; j_gene: TRBJ2-1; CDR3nt: TGCAGCGTTAACGGGCGTCTCCACGATGAGCAGTTCTTC; CDR3aa: CSVNGRLHDEQFF
abundance: few; d_gene: .; v_gene: TRBV12-3/TRBV12-4; j_gene: TRBJ1-2; CDR3nt: TGTGCCAGCAGTTGGCCCGGTGACTATGGCTACACCTTC; CDR3aa: CASSWPGDYGYTF
abundance: few; d_gene: .; v_gene: TRBV6-6; j_gene: TRBJ2-6; CDR3nt: TGTGCCAGCAGTTACCCCGCAGGGTCTGGGGCCAACGTCCTGACTTTC; CDR3aa: CASSYPAGSGANVLTF
abundance: few; d_gene: .; v_gene: TRBV5-1; j_gene: TRBJ2-1; CDR3nt: TGCGCCAGCAGCCTATGTACAGGGCTGAGCTCCTACAATGAGCAGTTCTTC; CDR3aa: CASSLCTGLSSYNEQFF
abundance: .; d_gene: .; v_gene: TRBV28; j_gene: TRBJ2-7; CDR3nt: TGTGCCAGCAGTTTAGGGGGGTGGGGGCTGAACTCCTACGAGCAGTACTTC; CDR3aa: CASSLGGWGLNSYEQYF
abundance: .; d_gene: .; v_gene: TRBV3-1; j_gene: TRBJ2-1; CDR3nt: TGTGCCAGCAGCCAAGTGCGTATGGAGGGGGGTTTACATGAGCAGTTCTTC; CDR3aa: CASSQVRMEGGLHEQFF
abundance: few; d_gene: TRBD2; v_gene: TRBV20-1; j_gene: TRBJ2-1; CDR3nt: TGCAGTGCTAGAGATCATGGTTATAGCGGGAGGAGGACCTACAATGAGCAGTTCTTC; CDR3aa: CSARDHGYSGRRTYNEQFF
abundance: .; d_gene: TRBD2; v_gene: TRBV20-1; j_gene: TRBJ2-7; CDR3nt: TGCAGTGCCCCTGCTAGGCGGGAGGGTATCTACGAGCAGTACTTC; CDR3aa: CSAPARREGIYEQYF
abundance: few; d_gene: .; v_gene: TRBV7-8; j_gene: TRBJ1-1; CDR3nt: TGTGCCAGCTCTCTTATTTATCTGGCCACTGAAGCTTTCTTT; CDR3aa: CASSLIYLATEAFF
abundance: few; d_gene: .; v_gene: TRBV28; j_gene: TRBJ2-3; CDR3nt: TGTGCCAGCAGTCTACTAACCACAGATACGCAGTATTTT; CDR3aa: CASSLLTTDTQYF